This entry describes one T cell receptor beta chain. The antigen this receptor binds is unknown. No base-level quality is on record; no much larger clone is a single base apart. The cohort consisted of 670 or so healthy bone marrow donors. All cohort members were sampled while nominally healthy, although unrecorded immune exposures were likely present. The donor tested CMV seropositive, placing the donor among the roughly 300 seropositive members of the cohort. A peripheral blood sample was collected from each donor, and TCR beta sequencing was performed on peripheral blood mononuclear cells. Genomic DNA extraction from the blood cell samples was performed with the Qiagen DNeasy Blood Extraction Kit. This record belongs to a study of cytomegalovirus exposure and HLA in healthy donors (dated by TCRdb to about 2017). Regarding the research as a whole: An earlier analysis of approximately 590 of the donors reported roughly 300 Gb of sequence data and 117 million unique TCR beta sequences from about 200 million T cells. A later analysis re-examined previously published TCR beta repertoires from more than 650 donors and added high-resolution HLA genotyping to investigate patterns of TCR occurrence. Roughly 300 gigabases of sequencing data and tens of millions of unique TCR sequences were included in an early release covering several hundred HLA-typed donors. The genetic ancestry cluster associated with self-reported Caucasian donors included over 80% of the roughly 410 genotyped donors. Typing coverage varied by locus: about 629-630 donors for A, B, C, DRB1 and DQB1; 522 for DQA1; more than 600 for DPA1; roughly 470 for DPB1. Alongside the repertoire data, information on donor age, sex, ethnicity and CMV serostatus was compiled. On average, roughly 200,000 unique TCR beta nucleotide sequences were sequenced per donor among about 400 genotyped donors of the cohort, with around 19% of those sequences being non-productive. To predict cytomegalovirus infection status, the study combined high-throughput TCR immunosequencing, statistical association of individual TCRs with disease status, and machine learning. In the later analysis, no new phenotypic data were used to find candidate immune exposures; instead, reliance was placed on TCR beta sequences and their occurrence across donors. Class I and class II HLA loci were covered by the typing at four-digit resolution. The study profiled the T cell repertoires of under 700 subjects by immunosequencing and related them to cytomegalovirus serostatus. Every discovery cohort repertoire had been produced on one sequencing platform. The aim of the study was to test whether cataloging public T cell receptors could identify signatures of past pathogen exposure. An earlier analysis of 587 of the donors used high-throughput TCR beta sequencing to judge whether each TCR beta V gene segment behaved as functional or pseudogenic. Along with the approximately 650-subject first cohort, a separate validation cohort of roughly 110 different subjects was used. Several DR-DQ haplotypes were treated as single units for association and clustering because of strong linkage in the cohort. In a later genetic analysis, genome-wide SNP genotypes for 398 of the 666 donors were used, and that subset was treated as a discovery cohort.

The junction shows trimming of 8 bases on V and 2 bases on J, and the gene matches do not reach 13 bases of it. CDR1 and CDR2 are read off the germline V gene as SNHLY and FYNNEI. CDR3 length: 17 amino acids, cysteine to phenylalanine. The retained sequence is limited to the CDR3, 51 bases, with the frame set at the first base. The library came from the immunoSEQ multiplex PCR assay. The multiplex PCR relied on a mix of 60 forward primers for TCR Vbeta segments and 13 reverse primers for TCR Jbeta segments. The CDR3 region of rearranged TCR beta genes was amplified from genomic DNA by a multiplex PCR assay. Amplified TCR beta libraries were sequenced as 87-base-pair reads on the Illumina HiSeq System. Under the source paper's analysis protocol: Across the 666 repertoires, a later analysis counted 80 million or so unique TCR beta chains, 9 million to 14 million of which were shared by at least two donors. Raw reads were error-corrected and collapsed into unique sequences with a nearest-neighbor algorithm that merged closely related sequences to remove PCR and sequencing errors. To assign V, D and J gene segments, CDR3 sequences were aligned to IMGT reference sequences. Each retained sequence needed at least a six-nucleotide match to both a V gene segment and a J gene segment. Rearrangements were called productive when the CDR3 lacked stop codons and stayed in frame with V and J; all others were non-productive. CDR3 was defined according to IMGT convention as the region running from the second conserved V-encoded cysteine to the conserved J-encoded phenylalanine. The earlier analysis of about 640 of the donors excluded any sequence lacking an unambiguous match to a single V gene segment. In an earlier analysis of almost 600 of the donors, a V segment was called functional when productive rearrangements were above 56.7%, and segregating when the standard deviation between donors exceeded 5%. A statistical classification framework was built for diagnosing cytomegalovirus status from the catalog of TCR beta chain sequences. In a later analysis, TCR nucleotide sequences were compared against IMGT/GENE-DB human TR gene sequences so that V and J genes could be assigned. The TCRdist pipeline was used in a later analysis to assign CDR3 sequences and most-parsimonious VDJ recombination scenarios. In a later analysis, each TCR beta chain was defined by its CDR3 amino acid sequence together with its V-gene family, and reads without a unique V-gene family were excluded. A later analysis removed 500 to 650 highly shared, low-generation-probability nucleotide sequences to deal with suspected cross-contamination and a sequencing artifact. For each public chain, a later analysis derived a clonal expansion index from normalized ranks of inferred template counts within each repertoire. A later analysis computed generation probabilities with a VDJ recombination model fitted to out-of-frame rearrangements, and checked the results against IGoR. In a later analysis, TCR-TCR, TCR-HLA and TCR-CMV co-occurrence was scored with hypergeometric tests, and a repertoire-size bias correction was applied to TCR pairs. In a later analysis, false discovery rates were estimated by permuting HLA or CMV assignments 20 times. A later analysis grouped co-occurring TCRs with DBSCAN, adding TCRdist sequence similarity when clustering within HLA-allele-positive subsets. For co-occurrence clustering, repertoires with fewer than 30,000 or more than 120,000 public chains were excluded, along with roughly 5 repertoires with anomalous nucleotide sharing. In its TCRdb copy, this immuneACCESS table keeps in-frame sequences only and misses some clones. Where compared with another copy, unresolved V genes explain less than half of these, and the others have no known cause. That table furnishes V, J and clone size, whereas the DNA furnished D and trimming. Recorded for this sample are 90,000 to 100,000 clones; about 80% of them occurred a single time. The ten largest clonotypes hold about 7% of the sample.

Study-wide conclusions, independent of this receptor: In a later analysis, several top co-occurrence clusters were reported to appear linked to parvovirus B19, influenza, CMV and Epstein-Barr virus. Because counts were too low, seventeen rarely observed V segments, including chromosome 9 orphons, were left out of the earlier analysis of a few hundred of the donors. A further reported finding was that TCR beta sequences accurately predicted the HLA-A and HLA-B alleles for most subjects in the first cohort. Correlated functional status among segregating V segments might be attributable to linkage disequilibrium, but an unknown experimental factor could not be ruled out. In a later analysis, about 16,000 TCR beta sequences were associated with specific HLA alleles at a false discovery rate of 0.05. The classifier was reported to diagnose cytomegalovirus status with high specificity and sensitivity in both the original and validation cohorts. CMV serostatus was the only immune exposure information available for the cohort. A later analysis found that HLA-associated TCR beta chains were more clonally expanded and had lower generation probabilities than equally common non-associated chains. Only TCR beta chains were sequenced in this cohort, and the absence of alpha or paired-chain data limited detectable features. The study gave a list of about 150 TCR beta chains associated with cytomegalovirus. An earlier analysis of approximately 570 of the donors showed that most TCR beta V segments appeared in productive rearrangements either about 87% or about 30% of the time, which broadly matched IMGT annotations. In a later analysis, most CMV-associated TCR beta chains were found to appear HLA-restricted, with HLA associations seemingly driven largely by CMV exposure. It was suggested by the authors that the approach could potentially be generalized to other disease states and immunological phenotypes. When HLA alleles, especially DR and DQ, strongly co-occurred, TCR associations were difficult to assign to individual alleles. Three of the identified cytomegalovirus-associated TCR beta chains were confirmed in vitro to be specific for cytomegalovirus antigens. Because HLA typing was missing for some donors at each locus, association tests included only the typed subset. The presence/absence analyses assumed that sequencing depth was roughly uniform across donors, and that assumption may not be true. Because the 87-base-pair reads could not distinguish some IMGT-functional V segments, including TRBV6-2 and TRBV6-3, those segments were excluded. V-gene and J-gene trimming of TCR beta chains was associated with a missense DCLRE1C variant in a later genetic analysis, and the association was replicated in an independent cohort. While some public TCRs were present in many individuals, most TCR sequences turned up only very rarely across donors. According to a later analysis, TCR association rates differed among HLA loci, with DRB1 alleles showing the most associated TCRs and HLA-C alleles showing the fewest. Compared with the 666-donor mean, donors in an Asian-associated ancestry cluster had fewer N-insertions in productive TCRs, according to a later genetic analysis. The sequencing pipeline was judged likely to have produced a cluster of highly shared sequence variants as a technical artifact.

The sequencing sample was made of PBMCs. This chain joins TRBV2 to TRBJ2-3; 10 of the junction bases match TRBD1. The TCR comes from a man between 35 and 55 years old in good health and CMV-seropositive. CDR3 sequence: CASERTPGQGNTDTQYF. The nucleotides read TGTGCCAGCGAAAGGACCCCGGGACAGGGGAACACAGATACGCAGTATTTT.